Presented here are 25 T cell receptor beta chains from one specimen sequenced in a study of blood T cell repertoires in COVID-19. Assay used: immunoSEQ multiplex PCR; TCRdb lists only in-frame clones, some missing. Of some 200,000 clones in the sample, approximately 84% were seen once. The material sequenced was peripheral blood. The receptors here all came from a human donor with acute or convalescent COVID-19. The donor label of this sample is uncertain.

The DNA for the CDR3 is TGTGCCAGCAGTTTAACAGCCGAAAAACTGTTTTTT. Translating gives CASSLTAEKLFF. V and J are TRBV28 and TRBJ1-4; D not certain. Trimming left V 2 bases short and J 8 bases short, with 6 bases between. From germline, CDR1 is MDHEN and CDR2 SYDVKM. The CDR3 is 12 residues long.

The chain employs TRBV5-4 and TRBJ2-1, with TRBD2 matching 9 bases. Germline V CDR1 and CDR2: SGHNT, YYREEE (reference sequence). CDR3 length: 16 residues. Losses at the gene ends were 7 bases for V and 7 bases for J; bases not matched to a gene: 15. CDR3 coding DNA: TGTGCCAGCCGGGACCCAGCGGGAGGACCTCAAAATGAGCAGTTCTTC. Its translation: CASRDPAGGPQNEQFF. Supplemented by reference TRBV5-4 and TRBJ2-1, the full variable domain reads ETGVTQSPTHLIKTRGQQVTLRCSSQSGHNTVSWYQQALGQGPQFIFQYYREEENGRGNFPPRFSGLQFPNYSSELNVNALELDDSALYLCASRDPAGGPQNEQFFGPGTRLTVL.

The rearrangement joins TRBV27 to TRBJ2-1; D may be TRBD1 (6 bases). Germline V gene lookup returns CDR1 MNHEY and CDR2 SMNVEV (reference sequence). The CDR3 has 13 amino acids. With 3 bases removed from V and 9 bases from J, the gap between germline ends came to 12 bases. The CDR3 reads CASSLSGAVEQFF. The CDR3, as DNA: TGTGCCAGCAGTTTGTCAGGGGCGGTTGAGCAGTTCTTC.

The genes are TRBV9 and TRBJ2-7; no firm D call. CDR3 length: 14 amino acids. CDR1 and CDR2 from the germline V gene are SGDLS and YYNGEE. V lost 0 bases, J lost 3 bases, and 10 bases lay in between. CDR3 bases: TGTGCCAGCAGCGTAGGAAAGGAGTTCTACGAGCAGTACTTC. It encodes CASSVGKEFYEQYF.

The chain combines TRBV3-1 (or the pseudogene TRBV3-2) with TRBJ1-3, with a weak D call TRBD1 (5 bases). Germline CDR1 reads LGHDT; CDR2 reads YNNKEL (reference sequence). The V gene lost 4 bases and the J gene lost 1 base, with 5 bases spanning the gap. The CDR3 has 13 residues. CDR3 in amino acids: CASSPGSGNTIYF. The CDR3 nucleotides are TGTGCCAGCAGCCCAGGGTCTGGAAACACCATATATTTT.

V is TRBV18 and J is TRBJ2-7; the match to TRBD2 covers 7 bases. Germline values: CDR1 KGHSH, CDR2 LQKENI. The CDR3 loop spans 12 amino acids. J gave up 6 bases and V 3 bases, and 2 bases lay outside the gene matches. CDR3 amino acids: CASSPGGSEQYF. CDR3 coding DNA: TGTGCCAGCTCACCGGGGGGGAGCGAGCAGTACTTC.

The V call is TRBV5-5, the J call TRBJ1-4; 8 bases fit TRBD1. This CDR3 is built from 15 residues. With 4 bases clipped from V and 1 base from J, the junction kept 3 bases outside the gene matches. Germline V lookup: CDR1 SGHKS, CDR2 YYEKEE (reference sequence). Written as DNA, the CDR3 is TGTGCCAGCAGCAGAGGACAGGGAACTAATGAAAAACTGTTTTTT. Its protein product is CASSRGQGTNEKLFF.

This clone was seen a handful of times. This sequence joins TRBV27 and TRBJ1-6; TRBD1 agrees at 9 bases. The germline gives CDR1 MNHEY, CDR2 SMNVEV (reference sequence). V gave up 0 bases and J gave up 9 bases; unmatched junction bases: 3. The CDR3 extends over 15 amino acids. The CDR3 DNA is TGTGCCAGCAGTTTATCCGGGACAGGGTCTTCACCCCTCCACTTT. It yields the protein CASSLSGTGSSPLHF.

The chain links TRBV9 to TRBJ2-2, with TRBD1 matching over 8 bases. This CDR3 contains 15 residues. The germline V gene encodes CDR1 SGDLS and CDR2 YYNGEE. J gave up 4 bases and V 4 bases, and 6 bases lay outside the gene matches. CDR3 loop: CASSPRQGITGELFF. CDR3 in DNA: TGTGCCAGCAGCCCGAGACAGGGGATCACCGGGGAGCTGTTTTTT.

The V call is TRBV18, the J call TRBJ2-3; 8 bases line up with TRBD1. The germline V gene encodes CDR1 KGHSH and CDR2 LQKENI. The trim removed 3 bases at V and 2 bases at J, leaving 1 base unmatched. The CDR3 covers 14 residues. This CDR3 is CASSPGQVTDTQYF. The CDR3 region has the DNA TGTGCCAGCTCACCGGGACAGGTCACAGATACGCAGTATTTT.

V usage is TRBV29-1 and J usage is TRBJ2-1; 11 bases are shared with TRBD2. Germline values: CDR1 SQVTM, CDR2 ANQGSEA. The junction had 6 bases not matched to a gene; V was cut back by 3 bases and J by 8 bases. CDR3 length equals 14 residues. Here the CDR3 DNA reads TGCAGCGTTGATAGCGGGAGGGCCAGGGATGAGCAGTTCTTC. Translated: CSVDSGRARDEQFF.

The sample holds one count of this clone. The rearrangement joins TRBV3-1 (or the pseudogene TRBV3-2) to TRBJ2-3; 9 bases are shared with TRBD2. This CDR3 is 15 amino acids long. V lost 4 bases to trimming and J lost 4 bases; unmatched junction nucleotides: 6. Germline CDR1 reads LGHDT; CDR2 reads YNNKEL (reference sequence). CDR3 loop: CASSRRSGGPDTQYF. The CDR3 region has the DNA TGTGCCAGCAGCCGACGAAGCGGGGGGCCAGATACGCAGTATTTT.

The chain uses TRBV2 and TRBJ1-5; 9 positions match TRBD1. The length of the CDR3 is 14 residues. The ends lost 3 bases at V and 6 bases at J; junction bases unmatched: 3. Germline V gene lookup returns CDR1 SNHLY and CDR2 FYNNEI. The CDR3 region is CASSEGQGAQPQHF. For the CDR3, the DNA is TGTGCCAGCAGTGAGGGACAGGGAGCTCAGCCCCAGCATTTT.

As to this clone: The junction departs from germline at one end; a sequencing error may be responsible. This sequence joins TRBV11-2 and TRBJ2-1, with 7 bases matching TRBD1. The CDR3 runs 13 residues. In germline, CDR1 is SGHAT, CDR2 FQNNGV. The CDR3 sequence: CASSFRGILPQIF. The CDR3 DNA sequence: TGTGCCAGCAGCTTCAGGGGGATCCTACCACAGATCTTC.

The CDR3 reads CSVVQDNYEQYF. Written as DNA, the CDR3 is TGCAGCGTTGTTCAGGACAACTACGAGCAGTACTTC. The chain couples TRBV29-1 to TRBJ2-7; TRBD1 is a possible D gene (5 bases). Germline lookup yields CDR1 SQVTM and CDR2 ANQGSEA. The CDR3 extends over 12 amino acids. With 4 bases removed from V and 3 bases from J, the gap between germline ends came to 10 bases.

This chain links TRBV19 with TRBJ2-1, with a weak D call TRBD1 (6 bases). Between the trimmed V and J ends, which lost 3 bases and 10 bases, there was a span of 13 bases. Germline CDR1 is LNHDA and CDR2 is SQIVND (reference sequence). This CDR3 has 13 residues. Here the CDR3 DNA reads TGTGCCAGTAGTATTCAGGGGATAGGAGAGCAGTTCTTC. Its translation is CASSIQGIGEQFF.

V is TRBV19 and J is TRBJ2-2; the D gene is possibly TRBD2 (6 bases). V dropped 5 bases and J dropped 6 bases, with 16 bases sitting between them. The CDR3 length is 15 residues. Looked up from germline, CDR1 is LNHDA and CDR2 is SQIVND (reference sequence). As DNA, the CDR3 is TGTGCCAGTAGTTCCTCGGCAGGGAGGCCCGGGGAGCTGTTTTTT. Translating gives CASSSSAGRPGELFF.

The CDR3 DNA sequence: TGTGCCAGCAGCCAAGATACAGGGAATGAAAAACTGTTTTTT. Protein sequence: CASSQDTGNEKLFF. J is TRBJ1-4 and V is TRBV3-1 (or the pseudogene TRBV3-2); maybe TRBD1 (6 bases). Deletions cut 0 bases from V and 5 bases from J, with 7 bases between. The CDR3 extends over 14 amino acids. Germline V lookup: CDR1 LGHDT, CDR2 YNNKEL (reference sequence).

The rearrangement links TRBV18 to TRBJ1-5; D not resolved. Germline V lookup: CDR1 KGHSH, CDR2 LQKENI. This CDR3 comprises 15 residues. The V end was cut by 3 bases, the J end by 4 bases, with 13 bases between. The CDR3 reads CASSPGVGENQPQHF. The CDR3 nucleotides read TGTGCCAGCTCACCGGGTGTTGGGGAGAATCAGCCCCAGCATTTT.

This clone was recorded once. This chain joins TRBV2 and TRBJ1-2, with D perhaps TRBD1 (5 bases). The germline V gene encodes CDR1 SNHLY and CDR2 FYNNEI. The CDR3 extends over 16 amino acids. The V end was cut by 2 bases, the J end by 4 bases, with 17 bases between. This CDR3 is CASSERSWTTAYGYTF. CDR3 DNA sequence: TGTGCCAGCAGTGAAAGATCGTGGACAACAGCCTATGGCTACACCTTC.

DNA for the CDR3: TGTGCCAGCAGCTTTGGAGGGACCACAGATACGCAGTATTTT. Translated: CASSFGGTTDTQYF. The chain recombines TRBV7-3 with TRBJ2-3; TRBD2 is a possible D gene (6 bases). The V end lost 3 bases, the J end lost 2 bases, and 9 bases lay between the germline ends. This CDR3 is built from 14 residues. In germline, CDR1 is SGHTA, CDR2 FQGTGA. The whole variable domain, filled in from reference TRBV7-3 and TRBJ2-3, reads GAGVSQTPSNKVTEKGKYVELRCDPISGHTALYWYRQSLGQGPEFLIYFQGTGAADDSGLPNDRFFAVRPEGSVSTLKIQRTERGDSAVYLCASSFGGTTDTQYFGPGTRLTVL.

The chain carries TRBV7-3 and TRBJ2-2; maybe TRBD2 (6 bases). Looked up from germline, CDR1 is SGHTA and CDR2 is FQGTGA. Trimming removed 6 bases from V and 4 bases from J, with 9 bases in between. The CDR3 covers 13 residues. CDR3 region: CASSRGSTGELFF. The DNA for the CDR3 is TGTGCCAGCAGTCGGGGGAGCACCGGGGAGCTGTTTTTT.

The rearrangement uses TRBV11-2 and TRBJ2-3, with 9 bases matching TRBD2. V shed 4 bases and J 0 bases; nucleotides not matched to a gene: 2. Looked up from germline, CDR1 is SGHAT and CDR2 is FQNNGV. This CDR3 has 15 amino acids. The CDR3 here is CASSSLAGSTDTQYF. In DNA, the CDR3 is TGTGCCAGCAGCTCTCTAGCGGGGAGCACAGATACGCAGTATTTT.

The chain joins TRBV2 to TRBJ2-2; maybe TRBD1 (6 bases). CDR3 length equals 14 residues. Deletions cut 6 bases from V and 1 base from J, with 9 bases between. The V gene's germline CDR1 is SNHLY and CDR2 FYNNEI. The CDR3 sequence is CASSEQGNTGELFF. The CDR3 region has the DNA TGTGCCAGCAGCGAACAGGGGAACACCGGGGAGCTGTTTTTT.

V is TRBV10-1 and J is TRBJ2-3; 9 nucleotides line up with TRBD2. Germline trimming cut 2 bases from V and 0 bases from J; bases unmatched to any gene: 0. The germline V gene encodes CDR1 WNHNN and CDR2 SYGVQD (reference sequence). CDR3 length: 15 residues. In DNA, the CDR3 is TGCGCCAGCAGTGAGACTAGCGGGAGCACAGATACGCAGTATTTT. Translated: CASSETSGSTDTQYF.